This T cell receptor (beta chain) was sequenced in a study of blood T cell repertoires in COVID-19. Overall study context: Samples came from the United States, Italy and Spain, spanning acute and convalescent COVID-19. T cells, B-cell-depleted T cells, or PBMCs supplied cDNA or gDNA.

V was pared by 4 bases and J by 10 bases, with 8 bases between. This CDR3 region has 11 residues. Germline CDR1 and CDR2: SGHTA and FQGNSA. This clone was seen only once. Only in-frame clones appear in the TCRdb table, and some are missing; sequencing was by immunoSEQ multiplex PCR. In the table there are about 62,000 clones, roughly nine tenths of which are singletons. The chain is built from TRBV7-2 and TRBJ2-1; D gene uncertain. This TCR was sampled from a woman aged 60-75 years with COVID-19, enrolled during active disease. What was sequenced was peripheral blood. CDR3 nucleotide sequence: TGTGCCAGCAGCTACCGAGAGGAGCAGTTCTTC. Its translation: CASSYREEQFF.